The 7 T cell receptor beta chains below all came from one sample that was sequenced in a study of beta chain features in type 1 diabetes. Every isolated RNA sample was fully reverse transcribed, so sequencing captured expressed TCRB transcripts. Only in-frame clones appear in the TCRdb table, and some are missing; sequencing was by immunoSEQ multiplex PCR. The sample carries about 900,000 clones, 17% recorded once. Sample: naive CD4+ T cells from blood. The receptors here all came from a woman aged 18-29 years in good health.

The J gene is TRBJ1-1, the V gene TRBV9; tentatively, D is TRBD1 (5 bases). The V gene lost 0 bases and the J gene lost 3 bases, with 9 bases spanning the gap. The CDR3 covers 14 residues. The germline V gene has CDR1 SGDLS and CDR2 YYNGEE. The CDR3 protein is CASSVVGEYTEAFF. The CDR3 DNA sequence: TGTGCCAGCAGCGTAGTAGGGGAGTACACTGAAGCTTTCTTT.

As for this clone: The same CDR3 can be traced to other DNA sequences in this sample. The chain is built from TRBV7-2 and TRBJ2-7; D may be TRBD1 (6 bases). Trimming shortened V by 5 bases and J by 0 bases, and 11 bases separated the two germline ends. The CDR3 loop spans 14 amino acids. The germline V gene encodes CDR1 SGHTA and CDR2 FQGNSA. Here the CDR3 DNA reads TGTGCCAGCAGCCCGAGGGGGAGCTCCTACGAGCAGTACTTC. Encoded protein: CASSPRGSSYEQYF.

This clone was seen many times. The chain couples TRBV7-9 to TRBJ2-3; 11 bases line up with TRBD2. Germline CDR1 SEHNR, CDR2 FQNEAQ (reference sequence). V trimming: 5 bases; J trimming: 1 base; junction bases outside the gene matches: 11. This CDR3 region has 18 residues. The CDR3 DNA sequence: TGTGCCAGCAGCCGCCGACTAGCGGGGAACCATGGCACAGATACGCAGTATTTT. This gives the protein CASSRRLAGNHGTDTQYF.

This clone appeared a few times. The J gene is TRBJ2-1, the V gene TRBV7-2, with a possible D match to TRBD1 (6 bases). This CDR3 spans 14 amino acids. Germline assignment: CDR1 SGHTA and CDR2 FQGNSA. The germline V and J ends were trimmed by 0 bases and 10 bases, with 13 bases remaining between them. CDR3 DNA: TGTGCCAGCAGCTTAGCCAGGGGTTCAGGGGAGCAGTTCTTC. Amino acid sequence: CASSLARGSGEQFF. Filled out from reference TRBV7-2 and TRBJ2-1, the complete variable domain reads GAGVSQSPSNKVTEKGKDVELRCDPISGHTALYWYRQSLGQGLEFLIYFQGNSAPDKSGLPSDRFSAERTGGSVSTLTIQRTQQEDSAVYLCASSLARGSGEQFFGPGTRLTVL.

The chain carries TRBV6-5 and TRBJ2-7; D is possibly TRBD1 (5 bases). The V gene lost 2 bases and the J gene lost 3 bases, with 14 bases spanning the gap. The germline V gene has CDR1 MNHEY and CDR2 SVGAGI. The CDR3 sequence is 15 residues long. CDR3: CASSYTTAGDYEQYF. CDR3 nucleotide sequence: TGTGCCAGCAGTTACACGACAGCAGGAGACTACGAGCAGTACTTC.

The sample holds a few counts of this clone. The chain carries TRBV2 and TRBJ1-4; D call uncertain. The ends were cut back, 6 bases at V and 0 bases at J, with 11 bases in the middle. CDR3 size: 15 residues. CDR1 is SNHLY, CDR2 FYNNEI, per germline. CDR3 DNA: TGTGCCAGCAGCCCCGCTGAGGCAACTAATGAAAAACTGTTTTTT. This translates into CASSPAEATNEKLFF.

This clone was recorded a few times. V usage is TRBV4-2 and J usage is TRBJ2-7, with 12 bases lining up with TRBD2. Germline loops: CDR1 LGHNA, CDR2 YNFKEQ. This CDR3 comprises 16 residues. V lost 3 bases to trimming and J lost 3 bases; unmatched junction nucleotides: 6. The CDR3 is CASSHQLAGGYYEQYF. The CDR3 DNA reads as TGTGCCAGCAGCCACCAGCTAGCGGGAGGGTACTACGAGCAGTACTTC.